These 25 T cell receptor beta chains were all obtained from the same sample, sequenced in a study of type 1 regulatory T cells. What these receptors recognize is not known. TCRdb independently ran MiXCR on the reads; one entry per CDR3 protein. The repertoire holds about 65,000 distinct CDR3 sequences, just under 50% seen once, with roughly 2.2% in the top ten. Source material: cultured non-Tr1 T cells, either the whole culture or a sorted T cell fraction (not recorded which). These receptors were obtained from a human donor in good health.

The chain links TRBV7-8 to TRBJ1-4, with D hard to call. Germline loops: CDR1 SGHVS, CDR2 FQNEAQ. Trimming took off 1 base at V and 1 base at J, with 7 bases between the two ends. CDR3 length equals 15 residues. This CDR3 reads CASSLVGRTNEKLFF. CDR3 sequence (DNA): TGTGCCAGCAGCTTAGTTGGGAGAACTAATGAAAAACTGTTTTTT.

The CDR3 DNA reads as TGTGCCAGCAGCTCGGGACAGGGAGTATTAGGCACTGAAGCTTTCTTT. Translation: CASSSGQGVLGTEAFF. The chain couples TRBV12-3 or TRBV12-4 to TRBJ1-1, with TRBD1 matching over 9 bases. CDR3 length equals 16 residues. The V gene end was trimmed by 6 bases and the J gene end by 4 bases; junction bases not matched to a gene: 12.

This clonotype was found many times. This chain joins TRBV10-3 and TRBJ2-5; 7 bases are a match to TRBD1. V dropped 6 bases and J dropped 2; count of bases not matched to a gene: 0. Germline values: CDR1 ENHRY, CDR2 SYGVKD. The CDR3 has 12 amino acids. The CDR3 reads CAIRDRQETQYF. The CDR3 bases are TGTGCCATCAGGGACAGGCAAGAGACCCAGTACTTC.

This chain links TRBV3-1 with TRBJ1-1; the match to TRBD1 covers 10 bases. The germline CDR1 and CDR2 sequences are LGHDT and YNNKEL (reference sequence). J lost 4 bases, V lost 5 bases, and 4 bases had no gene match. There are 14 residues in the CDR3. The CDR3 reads CASSFRTGGTEAFF. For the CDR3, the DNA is TGTGCCAGCAGCTTCCGGACAGGGGGCACTGAAGCTTTCTTT.

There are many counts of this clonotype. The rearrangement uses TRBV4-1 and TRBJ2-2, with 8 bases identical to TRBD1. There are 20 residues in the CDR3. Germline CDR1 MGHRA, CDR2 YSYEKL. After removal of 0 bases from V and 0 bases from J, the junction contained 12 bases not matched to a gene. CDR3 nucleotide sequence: TGCGCCAGCAGCCAAGATCTGCGAAGACAGGGGCGATCGAACACCGGGGAGCTGTTTTTT. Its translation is CASSQDLRRQGRSNTGELFF.

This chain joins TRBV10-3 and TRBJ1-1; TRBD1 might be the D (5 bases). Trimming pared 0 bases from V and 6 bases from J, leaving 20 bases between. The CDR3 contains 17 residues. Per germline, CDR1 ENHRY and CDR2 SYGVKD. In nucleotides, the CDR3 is TGTGCCATCAGTGAGTCGCGGGTCGGGACGGGGAGCTCTGAAGCTTTCTTT. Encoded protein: CAISESRVGTGSSEAFF.

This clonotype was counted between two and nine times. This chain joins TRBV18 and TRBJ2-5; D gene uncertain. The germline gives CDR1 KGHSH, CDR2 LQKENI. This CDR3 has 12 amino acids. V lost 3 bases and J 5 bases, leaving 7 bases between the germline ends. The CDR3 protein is CASSPAGETQYF. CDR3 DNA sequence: TGTGCCAGCTCACCCGCCGGGGAGACCCAGTACTTC.

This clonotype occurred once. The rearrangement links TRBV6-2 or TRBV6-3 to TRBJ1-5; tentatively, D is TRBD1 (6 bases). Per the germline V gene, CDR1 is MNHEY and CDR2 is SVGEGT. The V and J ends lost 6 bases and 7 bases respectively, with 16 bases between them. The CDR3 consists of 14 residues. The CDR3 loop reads CASSLTGIRQPQHF. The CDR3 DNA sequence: TGTGCCAGCAGCCTCACAGGGATCCGGCAGCCCCAGCATTTT.

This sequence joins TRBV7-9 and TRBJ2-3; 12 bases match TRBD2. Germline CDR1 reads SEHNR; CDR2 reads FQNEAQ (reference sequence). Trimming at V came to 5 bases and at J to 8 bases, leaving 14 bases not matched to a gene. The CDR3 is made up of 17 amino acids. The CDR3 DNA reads TGTGCCAGCAGCCCCACGGGACTAGCGGGCCAACGGGGTACGCAGTATTTT. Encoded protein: CASSPTGLAGQRGTQYF.

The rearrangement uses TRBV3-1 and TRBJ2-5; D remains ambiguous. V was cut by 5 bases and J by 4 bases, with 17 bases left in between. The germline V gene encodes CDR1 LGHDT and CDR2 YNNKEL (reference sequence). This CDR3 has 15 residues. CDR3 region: CASSYSGRWGETQYF. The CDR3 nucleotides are TGTGCCAGCAGCTACTCCGGGCGCTGGGGAGAGACCCAGTACTTC.

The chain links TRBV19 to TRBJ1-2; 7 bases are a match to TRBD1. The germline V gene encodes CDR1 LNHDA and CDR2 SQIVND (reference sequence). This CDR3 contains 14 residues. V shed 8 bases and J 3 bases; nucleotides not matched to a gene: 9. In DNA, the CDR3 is TGTGCCAGTTGCATGCGGGACAGCTACTATGGCTACACCTTC. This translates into CASCMRDSYYGYTF.

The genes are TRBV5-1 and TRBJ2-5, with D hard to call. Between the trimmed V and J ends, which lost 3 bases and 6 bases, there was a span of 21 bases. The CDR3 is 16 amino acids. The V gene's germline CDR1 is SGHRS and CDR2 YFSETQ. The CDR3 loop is CASSSQIPGLEKTQYF. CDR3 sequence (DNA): TGCGCCAGCAGCTCCCAGATACCGGGCCTAGAAAAGACCCAGTACTTC. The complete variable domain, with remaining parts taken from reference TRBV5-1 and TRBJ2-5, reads KAGVTQTPRYLIKTRGQQVTLSCSPISGHRSVSWYQQTPGQGLQFLFEYFSETQRNKGNFPGRFSGRQFSNSRSEMNVSTLELGDSALYLCASSSQIPGLEKTQYFGPGTRLLVL.

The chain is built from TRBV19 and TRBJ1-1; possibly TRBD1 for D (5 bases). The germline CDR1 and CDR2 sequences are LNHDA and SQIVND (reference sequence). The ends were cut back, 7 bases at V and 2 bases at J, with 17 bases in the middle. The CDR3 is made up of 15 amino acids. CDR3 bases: TGTGCCAGTATAGACCGGGGGGGACCAAACACTGAAGCTTTCTTT. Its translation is CASIDRGGPNTEAFF.

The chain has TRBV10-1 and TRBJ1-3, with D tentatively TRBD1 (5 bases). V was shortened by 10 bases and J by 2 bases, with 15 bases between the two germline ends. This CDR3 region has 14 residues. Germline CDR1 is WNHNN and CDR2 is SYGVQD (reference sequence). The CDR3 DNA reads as TGCGCCAACGAAACCGGCAGGGCTGGAAACACCATATATTTT. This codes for CANETGRAGNTIYF.

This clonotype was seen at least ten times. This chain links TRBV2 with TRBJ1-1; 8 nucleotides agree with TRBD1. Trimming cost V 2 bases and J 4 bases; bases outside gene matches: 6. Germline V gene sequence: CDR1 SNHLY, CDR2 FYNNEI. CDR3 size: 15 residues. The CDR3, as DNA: TGTGCCAGCAGTGAATCAGGGGGCAGAGTCACTGAAGCTTTCTTT. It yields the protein CASSESGGRVTEAFF.

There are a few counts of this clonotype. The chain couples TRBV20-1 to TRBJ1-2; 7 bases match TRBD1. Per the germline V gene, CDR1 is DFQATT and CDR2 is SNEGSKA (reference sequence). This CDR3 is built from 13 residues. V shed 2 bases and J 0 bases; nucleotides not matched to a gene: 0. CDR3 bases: TGCAGTGCTAGACAGGGGGCTAACTATGGCTACACCTTC. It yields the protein CSARQGANYGYTF.

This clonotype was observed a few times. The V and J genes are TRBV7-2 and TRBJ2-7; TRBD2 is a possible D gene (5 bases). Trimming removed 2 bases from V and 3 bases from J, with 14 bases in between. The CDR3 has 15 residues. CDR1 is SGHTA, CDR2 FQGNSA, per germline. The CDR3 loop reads CASSLRGYEFYEQYF. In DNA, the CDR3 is TGTGCCAGCAGCTTAAGAGGGTACGAATTCTACGAGCAGTACTTC.

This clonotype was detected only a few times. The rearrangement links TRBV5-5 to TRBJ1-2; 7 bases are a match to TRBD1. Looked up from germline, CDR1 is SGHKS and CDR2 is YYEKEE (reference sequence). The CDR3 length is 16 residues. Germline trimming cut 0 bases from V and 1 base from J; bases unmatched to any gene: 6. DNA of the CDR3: TGTGCCAGCAGCTTGGAAGCCTCAGGGGGTAACTATGGCTACACCTTC. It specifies CASSLEASGGNYGYTF.

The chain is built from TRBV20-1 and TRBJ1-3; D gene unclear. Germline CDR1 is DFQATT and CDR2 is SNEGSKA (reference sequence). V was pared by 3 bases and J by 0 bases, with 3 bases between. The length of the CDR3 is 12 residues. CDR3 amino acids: CSASYSGNTIYF. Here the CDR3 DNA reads TGCAGTGCTAGCTACTCTGGAAACACCATATATTTT.

CDR3 nucleotide sequence: TGCGCCAGCAGCTTGGACCCCCCCTCTGGGGGAAATAATTCACCCCTCCACTTT. Protein product: CASSLDPPSGGNNSPLHF. The chain recombines TRBV5-1 with TRBJ1-6, with a weak D call TRBD1 (5 bases). The ends were cut back, 0 bases at V and 5 bases at J, with 18 bases in the middle. The length of the CDR3 is 18 residues. Germline loops: CDR1 SGHRS, CDR2 YFSETQ.

The CDR3 DNA sequence: TGTGCCAGCATTTTCGGACTAGCGGGGGGTCAAGAGACCCAGTACTTC. Its protein is CASIFGLAGGQETQYF. The chain carries TRBV2 and TRBJ2-5; 14 bases match TRBD2. From germline, CDR1 is SNHLY and CDR2 FYNNEI. Trimming took 7 bases from V and 2 from J; bases not matched to a gene: 6. The CDR3 sequence is 16 residues long.

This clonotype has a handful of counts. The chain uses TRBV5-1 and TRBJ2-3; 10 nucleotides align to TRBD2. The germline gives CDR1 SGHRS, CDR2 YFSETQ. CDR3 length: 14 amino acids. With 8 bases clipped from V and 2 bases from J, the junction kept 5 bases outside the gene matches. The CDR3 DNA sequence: TGCGCCAGTGGAGCGGGGGGGACCACAGATACGCAGTATTTT. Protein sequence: CASGAGGTTDTQYF.

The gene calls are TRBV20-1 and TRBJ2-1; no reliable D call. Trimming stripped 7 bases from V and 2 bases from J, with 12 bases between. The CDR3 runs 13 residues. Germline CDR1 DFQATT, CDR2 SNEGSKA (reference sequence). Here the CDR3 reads CSGSDWTYNEQFF. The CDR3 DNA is TGCAGTGGGAGTGACTGGACCTACAATGAGCAGTTCTTC.

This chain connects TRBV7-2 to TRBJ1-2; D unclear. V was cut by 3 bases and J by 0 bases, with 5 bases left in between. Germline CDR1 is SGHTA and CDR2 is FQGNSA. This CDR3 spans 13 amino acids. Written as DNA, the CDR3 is TGTGCCAGCAGCTTTTATTCTAACTATGGCTACACCTTC. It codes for CASSFYSNYGYTF.

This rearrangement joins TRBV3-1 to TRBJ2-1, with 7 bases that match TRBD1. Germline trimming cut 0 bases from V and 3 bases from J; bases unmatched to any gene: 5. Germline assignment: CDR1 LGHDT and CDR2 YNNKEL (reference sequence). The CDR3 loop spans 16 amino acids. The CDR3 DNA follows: TGTGCCAGCAGCCAAGAATCCTACAGGGGCTACAATGAGCAGTTCTTC. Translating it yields CASSQESYRGYNEQFF.